The present T cell receptor (beta chain) was sequenced within a study of shared clonotypes between healthy human individuals. General observations from the study: What limited the represented genetic and exposure-history diversity was the small number of donors.

V lost 1 base and J lost 6, with 12 bases in between. This CDR3 has 14 amino acids. Germline V gene data show CDR1 as KGHSH and CDR2 as LQKENI. Repertoires were generated with immunoSEQ multiplex PCR, while TCRdb's copy carries only in-frame clones and drops some. The table lists about 2,500,000 clones, roughly 92% of them singletons. Only a few counts were recorded for this clone. Its antigen is undetermined. Material for sequencing was naive CD4+ T cells sorted from blood. Subset described: CD45RA+ positively selected. V gene TRBV18 combines with J gene TRBJ1-2; tentatively, D is TRBD1 (5 bases). This clonotype originated in a man in his late teens or twenties in good health. In DNA, the CDR3 is TGTGCCAGCTCACCACTAGCGCCAGGGAATGGCTACACCTTC. Its protein product is CASSPLAPGNGYTF.